This T cell receptor (beta chain) was identified in a study of blood T cell repertoires in COVID-19. As for the study in general: T cells, B-cell-depleted T cells, or PBMCs provided the cDNA or gDNA that served as material.

The assay was immunoSEQ multiplex PCR, and TCRdb's table has in-frame clones only and misses some. This sample has some 150,000 clones, with 65% to 90% found just once. This CDR3 spans 16 amino acids. The V gene end was trimmed by 2 bases and the J gene end by 4 bases; junction bases not matched to a gene: 7. Germline-derived CDR1 and CDR2 are MGHRA and YSYEKL. The receptor was derived from a man aged 50-59 years with acute or convalescent COVID-19. The chain is built from TRBV4-1 and TRBJ2-7; TRBD2 matches at 11 bases. Material for sequencing was peripheral blood. In nucleotides, the CDR3 is TGCGCCAGCAGCCAAACCGTAGCGGGGGGGAGGTACGAGCAGTACTTC. It is translated as CASSQTVAGGRYEQYF.